The 25 T cell receptor beta chains below come from one sample, sequenced in a study of blood T cell repertoires in COVID-19. Profiled with immunoSEQ multiplex PCR; TCRdb holds only in-frame clones, not every one. The repertoire has 100,000 to 140,000 clones, 90% to 95% of them found once; the top ten carry more than 0.9%. Sequencing used peripheral blood. These receptors came from a woman under 40 with acute or convalescent COVID-19.

V gene TRBV6-4 combines with J gene TRBJ2-7; 11 bases are a match to TRBD2. The CDR3 extends over 16 amino acids. V shed 4 bases, J shed 3 bases, and the junction held 8 bases outside the gene matches. Germline V CDR1 and CDR2: MRHNA, SNTAGT. CDR3 loop: CASSAVRLAGSYEQYF. The CDR3 nucleotides read TGTGCCAGCAGTGCCGTGAGACTAGCGGGAAGCTACGAGCAGTACTTC.

The chain couples TRBV12-5 to TRBJ1-1, with 7 nucleotides matching TRBD1. V shed 3 bases and J 2 bases; nucleotides not matched to a gene: 3. The CDR3 runs to 14 residues. Germline V gene sequence: CDR1 LGHNT, CDR2 FRNRAP. The CDR3 region has the DNA TGTGCTAGTGGTTTCGGGACAGAAAACACTGAAGCTTTCTTT. Its translation is CASGFGTENTEAFF.

The chain couples TRBV28 to TRBJ2-5, with TRBD1 matching over 12 bases. With V trimmed by 4 bases and J by 1 base, 13 bases remained unmatched. The CDR3 loop spans 19 amino acids. From germline, CDR1 is MDHEN and CDR2 SYDVKM. The CDR3 spells CASSSSGGTGGALQETQYF. The CDR3 DNA reads as TGTGCCAGCAGTTCCTCGGGGGGGACAGGGGGCGCCCTCCAAGAGACCCAGTACTTC.

The rearrangement links TRBV2 to TRBJ1-4, with D possibly TRBD1 on 6 matching bases. The CDR3 is made up of 14 amino acids. Trimming took off 7 bases at V and 8 bases at J, with 17 bases between the two ends. Germline CDR1 SNHLY, CDR2 FYNNEI. The CDR3 here is CASTRGRHKEKLFF. The CDR3, as DNA: TGTGCCAGCACCAGGGGACGGCACAAGGAAAAACTGTTTTTT. Looking up the rest from reference TRBV2 and TRBJ1-4 gives the full variable domain: EPEVTQTPSHQVTQMGQEVILRCVPISNHLYFYWYRQILGQKVEFLVSFYNNEISEKSEIFDDQFSVERPDGSNFTLKIRSTKLEDSAMYFCASTRGRHKEKLFFGSGTQLSVL.

V is TRBV5-5 and J is TRBJ2-1; 12 nucleotides align to TRBD2. Germline CDR1 reads SGHKS; CDR2 reads YYEKEE (reference sequence). After removal of 4 bases from V and 4 bases from J, the junction contained 9 bases not matched to a gene. This CDR3 contains 17 residues. The CDR3 nucleotides are TGTGCCAGCAGCGACTGGCTAGCGGGGGGGCTTTACAATGAGCAGTTCTTC. It yields the protein CASSDWLAGGLYNEQFF.

In its sample, this clone was seen once. J is TRBJ1-1 and V is TRBV10-3; 7 bases agree with TRBD1. The CDR3 is 15 amino acids. J was trimmed by 0 bases and V by 8 bases; bases with no gene match: 9. Per germline, CDR1 ENHRY and CDR2 SYGVKD. The CDR3 sequence is CAIGRDSLLNTEAFF. CDR3 nucleotides: TGTGCCATCGGCCGGGACAGCCTTCTGAACACTGAAGCTTTCTTT.

This chain links TRBV7-3 with TRBJ2-2, with 10 bases identical to TRBD2. The V segment lost 5 bases and the J segment 1 base; nucleotides outside the gene matches: 7. This CDR3 is built from 17 residues. CDR1 and CDR2 (germline): SGHTA, FQGTGA. The CDR3 sequence: CASSPRLAGVNTGELFF. Here the CDR3 DNA reads TGTGCCAGCAGCCCGCGACTAGCGGGTGTGAACACCGGGGAGCTGTTTTTT.

This chain connects TRBV28 to TRBJ1-2; no firm D call. V lost 2 bases and J 4 bases, leaving 11 bases between the germline ends. This CDR3 spans 14 amino acids. Germline V CDR1 and CDR2: MDHEN, SYDVKM. The chain's CDR3 is CASSLGQSSYGYTF. As DNA, the CDR3 is TGTGCCAGCAGTTTAGGGCAGTCCTCCTATGGCTACACCTTC.

The chain carries TRBV7-2 and TRBJ2-3, with D possibly TRBD2 on 5 matching bases. Germline V gene lookup returns CDR1 SGHTA and CDR2 FQGNSA. Trimming removed 3 bases from V and 4 bases from J, with 11 bases in between. The CDR3 contains 14 residues. This CDR3 is CASSFSGESDTQYF. The CDR3 region has the DNA TGTGCCAGCAGCTTTTCCGGGGAGTCAGATACGCAGTATTTT.

This chain links TRBV21-1 with TRBJ2-1; the DNA was not compared with TRBD1, the D call given in the table. TRBV21-1 is a known pseudogene. This CDR3 spans 20 amino acids. Written as DNA, the CDR3 is TGTGCCAGCAGCACTAGGACAGGGGGCGCACCCCTGAGCTCCTACAATGAGCAGTTCTTC. Translated, it gives CASSTRTGGAPLSSYNEQFF.

The V call is TRBV27, the J call TRBJ2-7, with 12 bases aligning to TRBD2. The CDR3 extends over 14 amino acids. After removal of 5 bases from V and 3 bases from J, the junction contained 2 bases not matched to a gene. Germline assignment: CDR1 MNHEY and CDR2 SMNVEV (reference sequence). For the CDR3, the DNA is TGTGCCAGCAGTAAGACTAGCGGGAGCTACGAGCAGTACTTC. This encodes CASSKTSGSYEQYF.

The rearrangement uses TRBV3-1 (or the pseudogene TRBV3-2) and TRBJ2-7; D not certain. V was cut by 0 bases and J by 0 bases, with 6 bases left in between. Germline-derived CDR1 and CDR2 are LGHDT and YNNKEL (reference sequence). There are 14 residues in the CDR3. CDR3 region: CASSQDANSYEQYF. CDR3 sequence (DNA): TGTGCCAGCAGCCAAGATGCTAACTCCTACGAGCAGTACTTC.

CDR3 in DNA: TGTGCCAGCAGTCAGACACAGAATGAAGCTTTCTTT. It is translated as CASSQTQNEAFF. This sequence joins TRBV6-5 and TRBJ1-1; D is unclear. Trimming cost V 5 bases and J 7 bases, with 11 bases left between them. The CDR3 extends over 12 amino acids. Germline V gene data show CDR1 as MNHEY and CDR2 as SVGAGI.

The V call is TRBV6-5, the J call TRBJ1-4; D is ambiguous. V shed 8 bases and J shed 4 bases, with 14 bases lying between them. Germline-derived CDR1 and CDR2 are MNHEY and SVGAGI. This CDR3 spans 14 amino acids. The CDR3 region is CASRATVYNEKLFF. The CDR3 DNA reads TGTGCCAGCCGCGCTACAGTGTATAATGAAAAACTGTTTTTT.

V is TRBV7-9 and J is TRBJ1-3; 7 bases line up with TRBD1. Trimming cost V 2 bases and J 2 bases; bases outside gene matches: 6. Germline V gene sequence: CDR1 SEHNR, CDR2 FQNEAQ (reference sequence). CDR3 length equals 16 residues. CDR3 nucleotide sequence: TGTGCCAGCAGCTTACACAACAGGGGCCCTGGAAACACCATATATTTT. Its protein is CASSLHNRGPGNTIYF.

The J gene is TRBJ2-3, the V gene TRBV30, with TRBD1 identical over 9 bases. This CDR3 is 15 amino acids long. Trimming cost V 3 bases and J 3 bases; bases outside gene matches: 7. Germline CDR1 reads GTSNPN; CDR2 reads SVGIG (reference sequence). The CDR3 region has the DNA TGTGCCTGGAGGGCACTTGGACAGGGGACAGATACGCAGTATTTT. It encodes CAWRALGQGTDTQYF.

This rearrangement joins TRBV5-6 to TRBJ2-5; weak D call: TRBD1 (6 bases). The germline V and J ends were trimmed by 3 bases and 7 bases, with 16 bases remaining between them. Germline CDR1 SGHDT, CDR2 YYEEEE. The CDR3 spans 14 residues. The CDR3 region is CASSSGAEVGTQYF. Written as DNA, the CDR3 is TGTGCCAGCAGCTCAGGGGCCGAGGTGGGGACCCAGTACTTC. Full variable domain (outside the CDR3, taken from reference TRBV5-6 and TRBJ2-5): DAGVTQSPTHLIKTRGQQVTLRCSPKSGHDTVSWYQQALGQGPQFIFQYYEEEERQRGNFPDRFSGHQFPNYSSELNVNALLLGDSALYLCASSSGAEVGTQYFGPGTRLLVL.

CDR3 loop: CASSLFGSNQPQHF. The CDR3 nucleotides are TGTGCCAGCAGCTTATTCGGTAGCAATCAGCCCCAGCATTTT. The chain couples TRBV7-2 to TRBJ1-5; D unresolved. Germline lookup yields CDR1 SGHTA and CDR2 FQGNSA. The CDR3 extends over 14 amino acids. Trimming stripped 2 bases from V and 0 bases from J, with 5 bases between.

The J gene is TRBJ1-2, the V gene TRBV7-6, with 10 bases aligning to TRBD1. J lost 4 bases, V lost 1 base, and 9 bases had no gene match. Germline-derived CDR1 and CDR2 are SGHVS and FNYEAQ. This CDR3 is 17 amino acids long. CDR3 loop: CASSLVGPGQGSYGYTF. CDR3 in DNA: TGTGCCAGCAGCTTAGTGGGCCCGGGACAGGGGTCCTATGGCTACACCTTC.

V and J are TRBV9 and TRBJ2-2; TRBD2 might be the D (6 bases). Germline lookup yields CDR1 SGDLS and CDR2 YYNGEE. V was pared by 3 bases and J by 1 base, with 10 bases between. The CDR3 is 15 residues long. This CDR3 is CASSEGGMNTGELFF. Written as DNA, the CDR3 is TGTGCCAGCAGCGAGGGCGGGATGAACACCGGGGAGCTGTTTTTT.

This CDR3 reads CASSRTGEETQYF. The CDR3 DNA reads TGTGCCAGCAGCCGGACAGGTGAAGAGACCCAGTACTTC. The gene calls are TRBV27 and TRBJ2-5, with TRBD1 matching over 7 bases. V lost 6 bases and J lost 3; bases outside the gene matches: 4. The CDR3 extends over 13 amino acids. Germline V CDR1 and CDR2: MNHEY, SMNVEV (reference sequence).

In its sample, this clone was seen once. The rearrangement links TRBV30 to TRBJ1-5; perhaps TRBD1 as D (6 bases). Germline CDR1 is GTSNPN and CDR2 is SVGIG (reference sequence). Trimming stripped 4 bases from V and 2 bases from J, with 18 bases between. This CDR3 is 16 amino acids long. In nucleotides, the CDR3 is TGTGCCTGGAAGGGCAGGGGAAGTAGAGGCAATCAGCCCCAGCATTTT. Translation gives CAWKGRGSRGNQPQHF.

The chain employs TRBV2 and TRBJ1-2, with D uncertain. The CDR3 is 15 amino acids. Between the trimmed V and J ends, which lost 8 bases and 1 base, there was a span of 17 bases. Germline V gene lookup returns CDR1 SNHLY and CDR2 FYNNEI. CDR3 sequence reads: CASPTTRGVNYGYTF. For the CDR3, the DNA is TGTGCCAGCCCAACAACCCGGGGTGTTAACTATGGCTACACCTTC. The whole variable domain, remainder taken from reference TRBV2 and TRBJ1-2, is EPEVTQTPSHQVTQMGQEVILRCVPISNHLYFYWYRQILGQKVEFLVSFYNNEISEKSEIFDDQFSVERPDGSNFTLKIRSTKLEDSAMYFCASPTTRGVNYGYTFGSGTRLTVV.

The chain joins TRBV7-3 to TRBJ1-1, with TRBD1 as a possible D gene (5 bases). This CDR3 is 15 amino acids long. CDR1 is SGHTA, CDR2 FQGTGA, per germline. With 8 bases removed from V and 1 base from J, the gap between germline ends came to 17 bases. CDR3 protein: CASALSGTENTEAFF. The CDR3 nucleotides are TGTGCCAGCGCCCTTTCGGGGACTGAGAACACTGAAGCTTTCTTT.

The rearrangement uses TRBV2 and TRBJ2-7; 7 nucleotides match TRBD1. After removal of 7 bases from V and 3 bases from J, the junction contained 3 bases not matched to a gene. There are 12 residues in the CDR3. Germline CDR1 is SNHLY and CDR2 is FYNNEI. The CDR3 nucleotides are TGTGCCAGCAAGGGGGCCTTCTACGAGCAGTACTTC. Protein: CASKGAFYEQYF.